This TCR beta chain was obtained from a study of shared clonotypes between healthy human individuals. The overall study: Each donor's CD8 memory used one plate, CD8 naive two, each CD4 subset three. Study results and limitations: Clonotype sharing among donors was thought likely to change with sequencing depth. Shared clonotypes: 4.5% to 5% naive CD4, around 3.5% naive CD8, about 2.4% memory CD4, approximately 0.37% memory CD8.

Trimming shortened V by 1 base and J by 4 bases, and 25 bases separated the two germline ends. Germline CDR1 reads SGHTA; CDR2 reads FQGNSA. The CDR3 covers 19 residues. CD45RO negativity and positive selection for CCR7 defined naive CD8 cells, a population that excluded terminally differentiated effector memory CD45RA+ cells. Each of the donors was a healthy adult who was HIV-negative and had not had a recent acute infection or vaccination. In the case of this clone: Its antigen remains unknown.

Only in-frame clones appear in the TCRdb table, and some are missing; sequencing was by immunoSEQ multiplex PCR. Of about 2.1 million clones listed, 90% to 95% are singletons. The receptor's source is a man aged 18-30 years in good health. Some clones in this sample may be carry-over from other donors' samples. This chain connects TRBV7-2 to TRBJ2-5; no firm D call. The sample consisted of naive CD8+ T cells from PBMCs. CDR3: CASSLVLDLRGNSRETQYF. In DNA, the CDR3 is TGTGCCAGCAGCTTAGTTCTGGATTTACGTGGGAATTCACGAGAGACCCAGTACTTC.